Listed here is a single T cell receptor (beta chain). This sample is part of a study of control samples from healthy donors and cancer patients. The assay was immunoSEQ multiplex PCR, and TCRdb's table has in-frame clones only and misses some. Among 95,000 to 120,000 clones listed, 70% to 85% were seen once. The CDR3 runs to 14 residues. Trimming cost V 0 bases and J 5 bases, with 11 bases left between them. The germline V gene has CDR1 GTSNPN and CDR2 SVGIG (reference sequence). The sequence was collected from a man in his late teens or twenties in good health. The specimen sequenced was blood. V gene TRBV30 combines with J gene TRBJ2-1; TRBD2 is a possible D gene (6 bases). The CDR3 bases are TGTGCCTGGAGTGTCGGCGGGACTCACAATGAGCAGTTCTTC. It is translated as CAWSVGGTHNEQFF.